A selection of T cell receptor beta chains follows, all from one sample in a study of blood T cell repertoires in COVID-19. Libraries were prepared by immunoSEQ multiplex PCR; TCRdb keeps only in-frame clonotypes and omits some of them. The sample consists of about 50,000 clones, roughly 90% of them appearing once. Input material: peripheral blood. The origin of the receptors is a man older than 75 with active or convalescent COVID-19. Both conserved end residues are part of each CDR3. The D gene is left open where the match is weak. Where a row states a size, it is once, few, many or the class of an expanded clone; other rows omit it.

J gene: TRBJ2-5
clone size: NA
D gene: TRBD1
V gene: TRBV28
CDR3 protein: CASSSSGQGFQETQYF
CDR3 DNA: TGTGCCAGCAGTTCGTCCGGACAGGGTTTCCAAGAGACCCAGTACTTC

J gene: TRBJ2-5
clone size: NA
D gene: TRBD2
V gene: TRBV19
CDR3 protein: CASSRLAGLQETQYF
CDR3 DNA: TGTGCCAGTAGTCGACTAGCGGGGCTCCAAGAGACCCAGTACTTC

J gene: TRBJ2-3
clone size: NA
D gene: NA
V gene: TRBV7-8
CDR3 protein: CASSLEGHRWYF
CDR3 DNA: TGTGCCAGCAGCTTAGAGGGACACCGCTGGTATTTT

J gene: TRBJ1-1
clone size: NA
D gene: NA
V gene: TRBV19
CDR3 protein: CASSIVDTEAFF
CDR3 DNA: TGTGCCAGTAGTATAGTCGACACTGAAGCTTTCTTT

J gene: TRBJ2-3
clone size: few
D gene: NA
V gene: TRBV5-6
CDR3 protein: CASTRWGPEVTTDTQYF
CDR3 DNA: TGTGCCAGCACCAGATGGGGGCCGGAGGTCACGACAGATACGCAGTATTTT

J gene: TRBJ2-1
clone size: NA
D gene: TRBD2
V gene: TRBV6-6
CDR3 protein: CASSLSTSGGAHEQFF
CDR3 DNA: TGTGCCAGCAGCTTATCCACTAGCGGGGGGGCCCATGAGCAGTTCTTC

J gene: TRBJ2-1
clone size: NA
D gene: NA
V gene: TRBV5-3
CDR3 protein: CARSLAGARELNNEQFF
CDR3 DNA: TGTGCCAGAAGCTTGGCAGGGGCCCGAGAACTTAACAATGAGCAGTTCTTC

J gene: TRBJ2-1
clone size: NA
D gene: NA
V gene: TRBV6-6
CDR3 protein: CASSYGRGTYNEQFF
CDR3 DNA: TGTGCCAGCAGTTACGGCAGGGGAACCTACAATGAGCAGTTCTTC

J gene: TRBJ1-2
clone size: NA
D gene: TRBD1
V gene: TRBV7-2
CDR3 protein: CASSLGGGTGGYGYTF
CDR3 DNA: TGTGCCAGCAGCTTAGGAGGAGGGACAGGGGGTTATGGCTACACCTTC

J gene: TRBJ2-2
clone size: once
D gene: NA
V gene: TRBV6-5
CDR3 protein: CASSYGLAGEAGELFF
CDR3 DNA: TGTGCCAGCAGTTACGGATTGGCGGGCGAGGCCGGGGAGCTGTTTTTT

J gene: TRBJ1-1
clone size: NA
D gene: NA
V gene: TRBV12-3/TRBV12-4
CDR3 protein: CASNLGGNTEAFF
CDR3 DNA: TGTGCCAGCAATCTGGGAGGGAACACTGAAGCTTTCTTT

J gene: TRBJ2-7
clone size: NA
D gene: NA
V gene: TRBV6-5
CDR3 protein: CASRPTGAAGEQYF
CDR3 DNA: TGTGCCAGCAGACCAACGGGAGCTGCAGGCGAGCAGTACTTC

J gene: TRBJ1-6
clone size: NA
D gene: NA
V gene: TRBV6-5
CDR3 protein: CASNREGRWGSPLHF
CDR3 DNA: TGTGCCAGTAACCGGGAGGGACGGTGGGGTTCACCCCTCCACTTT

J gene: TRBJ2-3
clone size: NA
D gene: TRBD2
V gene: TRBV30
CDR3 protein: CAWSVVLGRTSGRAGSDTQYF
CDR3 DNA: TGTGCCTGGAGTGTAGTGCTGGGTCGGACTAGCGGGAGGGCCGGGTCAGATACGCAGTATTTT

J gene: TRBJ1-2
clone size: NA
D gene: NA
V gene: TRBV19
CDR3 protein: CASRITGADGYTF
CDR3 DNA: TGTGCCAGTAGGATCACCGGAGCCGATGGCTACACCTTC

J gene: TRBJ2-1
clone size: NA
D gene: NA
V gene: TRBV12-2
CDR3 protein: CASRSEVPGVAGTVSSYNEQFF
CDR3 DNA: TGTGCAAGTCGCTCCGAAGTCCCTGGGGTAGCGGGGACGGTAAGCTCCTACAATGAGCAGTTCTTC

J gene: TRBJ1-2
clone size: NA
D gene: TRBD1
V gene: TRBV5-4
CDR3 protein: CASSRGTGGYGYTF
CDR3 DNA: TGTGCCAGCAGCCGGGGGACAGGGGGCTATGGCTACACCTTC

J gene: TRBJ1-3
clone size: NA
D gene: NA
V gene: TRBV6-6
CDR3 protein: CASRDTGLRGNTIYF
CDR3 DNA: TGTGCCAGCAGGGATACCGGGTTGAGAGGAAACACCATATATTTT

J gene: TRBJ2-7
clone size: NA
D gene: NA
V gene: TRBV3-1/TRBV3-2
CDR3 protein: CASSQAGGSREQYF
CDR3 DNA: TGTGCCAGCAGCCAAGCGGGTGGAAGCCGCGAGCAGTACTTC

J gene: TRBJ2-1
clone size: NA
D gene: NA
V gene: TRBV27
CDR3 protein: CASSLLPGSYNEQFF
CDR3 DNA: TGTGCCAGCAGTTTATTGCCGGGGTCCTACAATGAGCAGTTCTTC

J gene: TRBJ2-7
clone size: NA
D gene: TRBD1
V gene: TRBV7-8
CDR3 protein: CASSSRGQGAYEQYF
CDR3 DNA: TGTGCCAGCAGCTCCCGCGGACAGGGGGCTTACGAGCAGTACTTC

J gene: TRBJ1-1
clone size: once
D gene: NA
V gene: TRBV10-3
CDR3 protein: CAISEFDPPARRGAFF
CDR3 DNA: TGTGCCATCAGTGAGTTCGATCCCCCTGCACGGCGAGGGGCTTTCTTT

J gene: TRBJ2-5
clone size: NA
D gene: NA
V gene: TRBV30
CDR3 protein: CAWAVQETQYF
CDR3 DNA: TGTGCCTGGGCGGTTCAAGAGACCCAGTACTTC

J gene: TRBJ1-1
clone size: NA
D gene: NA
V gene: TRBV6-2/TRBV6-3
CDR3 protein: CASSTNRGTEAFF
CDR3 DNA: TGTGCCAGCAGTACCAACCGGGGGACTGAAGCTTTCTTT

J gene: TRBJ1-5
clone size: NA
D gene: NA
V gene: TRBV19
CDR3 protein: CASSWGPNQPQHF
CDR3 DNA: TGTGCCAGTAGTTGGGGCCCCAATCAGCCCCAGCATTTT